Listed here are 21 T cell receptor beta chains from one sample, sequenced in a study of CD8 T cells in ankylosing spondylitis. Each CDR3 protein gets one entry after TCRdb re-called the 5' RACE reads with MiXCR. This table holds approximately 240,000 distinct CDR3 sequences, roughly a quarter found once. Sequenced material: blood, either unsorted or a sorted T cell fraction (not recorded which). Receptors were obtained from a male donor with ankylosing spondylitis or in good health (not recorded which).

This clonotype occurred many times. The chain has TRBV4-1 and TRBJ2-4, with D perhaps TRBD2 (6 bases). Trimming shortened V by 4 bases and J by 6 bases, and 16 bases separated the two germline ends. Per germline, CDR1 MGHRA and CDR2 YSYEKL. The CDR3 is 15 amino acids. The CDR3 protein is CASSRLGLKGNIQYF. CDR3 DNA sequence: TGCGCCAGCAGCCGCCTAGGACTAAAGGGAAACATTCAGTACTTC.

V and J are TRBV4-2 and TRBJ1-1, with TRBD1 matching 10 bases. Germline values: CDR1 LGHNA, CDR2 YNFKEQ. The CDR3 runs 15 residues. The trim removed 3 bases at V and 1 base at J, leaving 2 bases unmatched. The CDR3 coding sequence is TGTGCCAGCAGCCAGGGACAGGGGAAGAACACTGAAGCTTTCTTT. Protein product: CASSQGQGKNTEAFF.

The chain recombines TRBV5-6 with TRBJ2-5; TRBD1 is a possible D gene (7 bases). The CDR3 has 15 residues. CDR1 and CDR2 (germline): SGHDT, YYEEEE. V was trimmed by 0 bases and J by 13 bases, leaving 22 bases between them. DNA for the CDR3: TGTGCCAGCAGCTTGGCCCGACAGGGAGGAATCATGTTGTACTTC. The encoded protein is CASSLARQGGIMLYF.

The rearrangement joins TRBV10-3 to TRBJ2-3; 11 bases match TRBD2. The CDR3 totals 13 residues. The germline V gene has CDR1 ENHRY and CDR2 SYGVKD. Germline trimming cut 10 bases from V and 2 bases from J; bases unmatched to any gene: 2. The CDR3 is CATSGGPTDTQYF. The CDR3 DNA follows: TGTGCCACTAGCGGGGGGCCCACAGATACGCAGTATTTT.

This clonotype was seen ten or more times. This chain links TRBV12-3 or TRBV12-4 with TRBJ2-5; 7 nucleotides align to TRBD1. Trimming at V came to 4 bases and at J to 7 bases, leaving 6 bases not matched to a gene. The CDR3 is 13 amino acids. For the CDR3, the DNA is TGTGCCAGCAGTTCCGGGACAGAGGGGACCCAGTACTTC. It is translated as CASSSGTEGTQYF.

This CDR3 is CASGATTGRALETQYF. The CDR3 coding sequence is TGTGCCAGCGGCGCCACAACAGGGCGGGCTTTGGAGACCCAGTACTTC. The chain links TRBV6-1 to TRBJ2-5, with D perhaps matching TRBD1 (6 bases). The germline V gene encodes CDR1 MNHNS and CDR2 SASEGT. V gave up 8 bases and J gave up 5 bases, with 24 bases separating them. The CDR3 loop spans 16 amino acids.

This clonotype came up many times. The V call is TRBV12-3 or TRBV12-4, the J call TRBJ2-7; TRBD1 or TRBD2 may be the D gene (5 bases each). There are 14 residues in the CDR3. Trimming pared 2 bases from V and 3 bases from J, leaving 11 bases between. The CDR3 spells CASSLSAGSYEQYF. In DNA form, the CDR3 reads TGTGCCAGCAGTTTATCTGCAGGGAGCTACGAGCAGTACTTC.

This clonotype was counted many times. The chain links TRBV5-1 to TRBJ2-5, with a possible D match to TRBD2 (6 bases). This CDR3 has 13 amino acids. Germline values: CDR1 SGHRS, CDR2 YFSETQ. Trimming left V 4 bases short and J 4 bases short, with 11 bases between. The CDR3, as DNA: TGCGCCAGCAGCACCGGGGGAGGAGAGACCCAGTACTTC. Encoded protein: CASSTGGGETQYF.

This clonotype came up many times. This chain uses TRBV20-1 with TRBJ2-3; TRBD2 aligns across 11 bases. Germline trimming cut 1 base from V and 3 bases from J; bases unmatched to any gene: 0. Germline V gives CDR1 DFQATT, CDR2 SNEGSKA (reference sequence). The CDR3 is 14 residues long. The DNA for the CDR3 is TGCAGTGCTAGAGGGACTAGCGGGACAGATACGCAGTATTTT. Encoded protein: CSARGTSGTDTQYF.

This clonotype was counted a few times. The rearrangement links TRBV29-1 to TRBJ2-2; D gene uncertain. CDR3 length: 12 residues. The V end lost 6 bases, the J end lost 1 base, and 6 bases lay between the germline ends. Per the germline V gene, CDR1 is SQVTM and CDR2 is ANQGSEA. DNA for the CDR3: TGCAGCGTAGTCAGGAACACCGGGGAGCTGTTTTTT. It is translated as CSVVRNTGELFF.

This clonotype was seen repeatedly, ten times or more. The chain carries TRBV7-2 and TRBJ2-5; 8 nucleotides match TRBD2. V lost 2 bases, J lost 4 bases, and 9 bases stayed unmatched. CDR1 SGHTA and CDR2 FQGNSA come from the germline V gene. The CDR3 extends over 16 amino acids. CDR3 bases: TGTGCCAGCAGCTTATTGAGCGGGGGCCTGGGAGAGACCCAGTACTTC. Protein product: CASSLLSGGLGETQYF.

This clonotype was detected only a few times. The DNA for the CDR3 is TGCAGTGCTGGACCGACAGGGGCCAATCAGCCCCAGCATTTT. Translated: CSAGPTGANQPQHF. The chain links TRBV20-1 to TRBJ1-5; TRBD1 aligns across 8 bases. This CDR3 comprises 14 residues. The germline V gene encodes CDR1 DFQATT and CDR2 SNEGSKA (reference sequence). V was clipped by 5 bases and J by 3 bases; unmatched bases: 6.

The table lists this clonotype with a few counts. V usage is TRBV12-3 or TRBV12-4 and J usage is TRBJ2-3; D remains unclear. V was clipped by 4 bases and J by 6 bases, with 11 bases between them. This CDR3 is built from 13 residues. The chain's CDR3 is CASSYMEQDTQYF. The DNA of the CDR3 is TGTGCCAGCAGTTACATGGAGCAGGATACGCAGTATTTT.

This clonotype was observed many times. One junction end disagrees with the germline gene, perhaps due to a read error. The rearrangement links TRBV12-3 or TRBV12-4 to TRBJ2-3; D is unclear. There are 13 residues in the CDR3. This CDR3 is CASSLERTDTQYF. The CDR3 DNA is TGTGCCAGCAGCTTAGAACGGACAGATACGCAGTATTTT.

The rearrangement joins TRBV10-3 to TRBJ2-1, with 8 bases matching TRBD2. Germline V lookup: CDR1 ENHRY, CDR2 SYGVKD. J was trimmed by 8 bases and V by 1 base; bases with no gene match: 10. This CDR3 is 16 amino acids long. The CDR3 DNA reads TGTGCCATCAGTGAGTTCAAGCGGGGGACTCTCGATGAGCAGTTCTTC. Translating gives CAISEFKRGTLDEQFF.

The V gene is TRBV7-9, the J gene TRBJ1-5; D call uncertain. CDR1 is SEHNR and CDR2 is FQNEAQ in the germline V gene (reference sequence). V gave up 4 bases and J gave up 2 bases, with 6 bases separating them. The CDR3 covers 13 residues. The chain's CDR3 is CASSSIRNQPQHF. The CDR3 nucleotides read TGTGCCAGCAGCTCGATACGCAATCAGCCCCAGCATTTT.

This clonotype was seen many times. The V call is TRBV3-1, the J call TRBJ2-5; D is perhaps TRBD1 or TRBD2 (5 bases each). The ends were cut back, 0 bases at V and 4 bases at J, with 9 bases in the middle. CDR1 is LGHDT, CDR2 YNNKEL, per germline (reference sequence). The CDR3 totals 14 residues. The CDR3: CASSQEGRPETQYF. In DNA, the CDR3 is TGTGCCAGCAGCCAAGAGGGACGTCCAGAGACCCAGTACTTC.

The chain has TRBV20-1 and TRBJ1-2, with unresolved D. The CDR3 consists of 11 residues. Germline-derived CDR1 and CDR2 are DFQATT and SNEGSKA (reference sequence). With 5 bases removed from V and 8 bases from J, the gap between germline ends came to 12 bases. CDR3 protein: CSAFDAGGYTF. DNA for the CDR3: TGCAGTGCTTTCGACGCGGGCGGCTACACCTTC.

The CDR3 DNA is TGTGCCAGCAGCCCTAGCAGAAACACAGATACGCAGTATTTT. This encodes CASSPSRNTDTQYF. V and J are TRBV2 and TRBJ2-3, with D possibly matching TRBD2 (5 bases). Looked up from germline, CDR1 is SNHLY and CDR2 is FYNNEI. V shed 6 bases and J shed 2 bases, with 12 bases lying between them. The CDR3 consists of 14 residues.

This clonotype was recorded a few times. The chain links TRBV20-1 to TRBJ1-1; D call uncertain. Deletions cut 3 bases from V and 3 bases from J, with 20 bases between. CDR3 size: 16 residues. Germline V gene lookup returns CDR1 DFQATT and CDR2 SNEGSKA (reference sequence). CDR3 nucleotides: TGCAGTGCTAGGCCACCGCGGGTTTGGGAGGACACTGAAGCTTTCTTT. As protein: CSARPPRVWEDTEAFF.

The chain has TRBV12-3 or TRBV12-4 and TRBJ2-1, with 8 bases aligning to TRBD1. J gave up 9 bases and V 3 bases, and 7 bases lay outside the gene matches. The CDR3 spans 14 residues. The CDR3 protein is CASSFGQGAGEQFF. CDR3 nucleotides: TGTGCCAGCAGTTTTGGTCAGGGGGCAGGTGAGCAGTTCTTC.